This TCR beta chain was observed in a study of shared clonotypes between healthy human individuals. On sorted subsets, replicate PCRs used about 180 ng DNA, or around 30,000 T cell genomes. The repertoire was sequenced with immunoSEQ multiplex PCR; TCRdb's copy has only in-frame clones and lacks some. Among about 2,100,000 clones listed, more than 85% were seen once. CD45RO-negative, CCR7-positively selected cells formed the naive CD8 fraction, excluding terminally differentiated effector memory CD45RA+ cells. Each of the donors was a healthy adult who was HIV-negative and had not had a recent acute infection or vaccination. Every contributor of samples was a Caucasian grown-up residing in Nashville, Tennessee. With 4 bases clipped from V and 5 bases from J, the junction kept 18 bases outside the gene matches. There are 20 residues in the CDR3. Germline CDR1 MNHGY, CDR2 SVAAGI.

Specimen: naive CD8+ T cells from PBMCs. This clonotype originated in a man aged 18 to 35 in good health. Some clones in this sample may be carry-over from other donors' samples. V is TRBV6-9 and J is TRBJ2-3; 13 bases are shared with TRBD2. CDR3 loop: CASSCLTSGRALCYGDTQYF. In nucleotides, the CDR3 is TGTGCCAGCAGTTGCCTCACTAGCGGGAGGGCCCTCTGTTATGGAGATACGCAGTATTTT.